The 22 T cell receptor beta chains below come from one sample, sequenced in a study of blood T cell repertoires in COVID-19 (dated by TCRdb to 2020 to 2022). Library method: the immunoSEQ multiplex PCR assay. TCRdb obtained this table from immuneACCESS and retained in-frame rearrangements with V and J assigned. These tables miss some clones; where compared with another copy, unresolved V genes account for less than half of the shortfall, and the remainder is unexplained. Counted in this sample were some 340,000 clones; more than 90% of them appeared once. The ten largest account for around 3.9% of the sample. Sequenced material: PBMCs or T cells enriched from blood (not recorded which). These receptors originate from a young woman who had been exposed to COVID-19.

The rearrangement uses TRBV6-5 and TRBJ1-2, with TRBD1 matching 10 bases. The CDR3 loop spans 15 amino acids. V lost 2 bases to trimming and J lost 8 bases; unmatched junction nucleotides: 8. Germline V CDR1 and CDR2: MNHEY, SVGAGI. CDR3 coding DNA: TGTGCCAGCAGTTACGGGGTTCGGACAGGGGGAGGCTACACCTTC. Its protein product is CASSYGVRTGGGYTF.

This clone came up once. The chain couples TRBV11-2 to TRBJ2-5; TRBD2 agrees at 11 bases. CDR1 and CDR2 from the germline V gene are SGHAT and FQNNGV. Trimming removed 5 bases from V and 5 bases from J; junction bases left unmatched: 4. CDR3 length: 14 amino acids. CDR3 nucleotide sequence: TGTGCCAGCAGCACTAGCGGGGGCAGGGAGACCCAGTACTTC. Its protein is CASSTSGGRETQYF.

Details on this clone: Other DNA sequences within the sample encode an identical CDR3. The V and J genes are TRBV4-3 and TRBJ2-7; tentatively, D is TRBD2 (5 bases). Trimming left V 0 bases short and J 2 bases short, with 8 bases between. This CDR3 contains 14 residues. Germline V lookup: CDR1 LGHNA, CDR2 YSLEER. CDR3 residues: CASSQDRGTYEQYF. CDR3 nucleotide sequence: TGCGCCAGCAGCCAAGATCGAGGGACCTACGAGCAGTACTTC.

J is TRBJ2-5 and V is TRBV19, with a weak D call TRBD1 (6 bases). Per germline, CDR1 LNHDA and CDR2 SQIVND (reference sequence). The V end lost 6 bases, the J end lost 0 bases, and 11 bases lay between the germline ends. The CDR3 contains 14 residues. The CDR3 sequence: CASRPYRDQETQYF. In nucleotides, the CDR3 is TGTGCCAGTAGACCTTACAGGGACCAAGAGACCCAGTACTTC.

V gene TRBV5-1 combines with J gene TRBJ1-5; D is undetermined. V was cut by 1 base and J by 5 bases, with 16 bases left in between. Germline CDR1 is SGHRS and CDR2 is YFSETQ. The CDR3 runs 16 residues. In DNA form, the CDR3 reads TGCGCCAGCAGCTTGTTACTCCATAAATACTATCAGCCCCAGCATTTT. Amino acid sequence: CASSLLLHKYYQPQHF.

This clone was counted between two and nine times. The identical CDR3 is also encoded by other nucleotide sequences in the sample. This rearrangement joins TRBV5-1 to TRBJ1-1, with D possibly TRBD1 on 5 matching bases. This CDR3 comprises 13 residues. V lost 2 bases to trimming and J lost 2 bases, with 7 bases between them. The germline V gene has CDR1 SGHRS and CDR2 YFSETQ. This CDR3 is CASSLQENTEAFF. In DNA, the CDR3 is TGCGCCAGCAGCTTACAGGAAAACACTGAAGCTTTCTTT. Filled out from reference TRBV5-1 and TRBJ1-1, the complete variable domain reads KAGVTQTPRYLIKTRGQQVTLSCSPISGHRSVSWYQQTPGQGLQFLFEYFSETQRNKGNFPGRFSGRQFSNSRSEMNVSTLELGDSALYLCASSLQENTEAFFGQGTRLTVV.

The chain couples TRBV18 to TRBJ1-5; D is undetermined. This CDR3 contains 13 residues. CDR1 and CDR2 (germline): KGHSH, LQKENI. V lost 4 bases to trimming and J lost 4 bases, with 8 bases between them. This CDR3 is CASSLSENQPQHF. CDR3 nucleotides: TGTGCCAGCTCACTTTCGGAGAATCAGCCCCAGCATTTT.

The chain is built from TRBV5-4 and TRBJ1-2; TRBD1 agrees at 7 bases. V trimming: 0 bases; J trimming: 7 bases; junction bases outside the gene matches: 3. Germline assignment: CDR1 SGHNT and CDR2 YYREEE (reference sequence). The CDR3 is made up of 13 amino acids. The CDR3 coding sequence is TGTGCCAGCAGCTTGGACAGGGGTGGTGGCTACACCTTC. This sequence encodes CASSLDRGGGYTF. Full variable domain (missing parts from reference TRBV5-4 and TRBJ1-2): ETGVTQSPTHLIKTRGQQVTLRCSSQSGHNTVSWYQQALGQGPQFIFQYYREEENGRGNFPPRFSGLQFPNYSSELNVNALELDDSALYLCASSLDRGGGYTFGSGTRLTVV.

The CDR3 DNA is TGTGCCAGCAGCTTAGCGCTACAGGGGGTGGTCTACAATGAGCAGTTCTTC. Protein sequence: CASSLALQGVVYNEQFF. The J gene is TRBJ2-1, the V gene TRBV7-8; 8 bases align to TRBD1. The CDR3 extends over 17 amino acids. J gave up 3 bases and V 0 bases, and 7 bases lay outside the gene matches. CDR1 SGHVS and CDR2 FQNEAQ come from the germline V gene.

The rearrangement joins TRBV6-6 to TRBJ1-3, with 10 bases matching TRBD1. CDR3 length: 16 residues. The germline V gene has CDR1 MNHNY and CDR2 SVGAGI (reference sequence). The V gene end was trimmed by 0 bases and the J gene end by 4 bases; junction bases not matched to a gene: 3. This chain's CDR3 is CASSYSLDRGGNTIYF. Written as DNA, the CDR3 is TGTGCCAGCAGTTACTCCTTGGACAGGGGGGGAAACACCATATATTTT.

In nucleotides, the CDR3 is TGTGCCAGCAGCTTATACCTAGCGGGGAACACCGGGGAGCTGTTTTTT. Protein: CASSLYLAGNTGELFF. The V and J genes are TRBV7-2 and TRBJ2-2, with TRBD2 identical over 8 bases. The CDR3 is 16 amino acids. With V trimmed by 2 bases and J by 1 base, 3 bases remained unmatched. Germline CDR1 is SGHTA and CDR2 is FQGNSA.

The chain uses TRBV2 and TRBJ1-1; D call uncertain. V dropped 4 bases and J dropped 4 bases, with 16 bases sitting between them. The germline V gene has CDR1 SNHLY and CDR2 FYNNEI. This CDR3 has 15 residues. Written as DNA, the CDR3 is TGTGCCAGCAGTGGGGTACTAGGATCGATCACTGAAGCTTTCTTT. Protein product: CASSGVLGSITEAFF.

The rearrangement joins TRBV6-2 or TRBV6-3 to TRBJ2-4; a weak D match, TRBD1 (5 bases). Trimming stripped 6 bases from V and 3 bases from J, with 21 bases between. CDR3 length equals 17 residues. Looked up from germline, CDR1 is MNHEY and CDR2 is SVGEGT. CDR3 region: CASSHTQGPRGKNIQYF. The CDR3, as DNA: TGTGCCAGCAGCCATACCCAGGGCCCTCGCGGCAAAAACATTCAGTACTTC.

This clone has just one count. The CDR3 nucleotides read TGTGCCAGCGAATATGGGACAGGGGTGAACACTGAAGCTTTCTTT. Translating gives CASEYGTGVNTEAFF. The chain has TRBV2 and TRBJ1-1, with 10 nucleotides matching TRBD1. J lost 0 bases, V lost 8 bases, and 6 bases had no gene match. The CDR3 runs to 15 residues. Germline-derived CDR1 and CDR2 are SNHLY and FYNNEI.

The V call is TRBV6-5, the J call TRBJ2-3; perhaps TRBD2 as D (5 bases). Trimming cost V 0 bases and J 3 bases, with 7 bases left between them. The germline V gene encodes CDR1 MNHEY and CDR2 SVGAGI. The CDR3 has 14 amino acids. The CDR3 sequence: CASSYSLATDTQYF. In DNA, the CDR3 is TGTGCCAGCAGTTACTCCCTAGCTACAGATACGCAGTATTTT.

The V and J genes are TRBV27 and TRBJ1-5; TRBD1 matches at 11 bases. This CDR3 contains 19 residues. V shed 5 bases and J 1 base; nucleotides not matched to a gene: 13. Germline values: CDR1 MNHEY, CDR2 SMNVEV (reference sequence). This CDR3 is CASSGTGGDIFLSNQPQHF. In DNA, the CDR3 is TGTGCCAGCAGTGGGACAGGGGGAGATATATTTTTAAGCAATCAGCCCCAGCATTTT.

This chain connects TRBV5-4 to TRBJ1-2, with a weak D call TRBD1 (5 bases). Trimming pared 3 bases from V and 2 bases from J, leaving 11 bases between. CDR3 size: 14 residues. CDR1 and CDR2 from the germline V gene are SGHNT and YYREEE (reference sequence). DNA for the CDR3: TGTGCCAGCAGCTCTGCCGGGGGGAACTATGGCTACACCTTC. It specifies CASSSAGGNYGYTF.

CDR3 sequence (DNA): TGTGCCAGCAGCCCCAGGGGGAAGACAGATACGCAGTATTTT. Translating it yields CASSPRGKTDTQYF. V usage is TRBV13 and J usage is TRBJ2-3, with TRBD1 identical over 7 bases. Germline V gives CDR1 PRHDT, CDR2 FYEKMQ (reference sequence). V trimming: 5 bases; J trimming: 3 bases; junction bases outside the gene matches: 5. The CDR3 is 14 amino acids.

About this clone itself: The junction departs from the called germline gene at one end, perhaps through a read error. The rearrangement uses TRBV12-3 or TRBV12-4 and TRBJ1-1; no definite D call. CDR3 length equals 12 residues. The CDR3 sequence: CASSLGRTEAFF. CDR3 nucleotides: TGTGCCAGCAGCTTAGGGCGGACTGAAGCTTTCTTT.

The J gene is TRBJ2-7, the V gene TRBV29-1; 10 bases are a match to TRBD1. Trimming took 5 bases from V and 6 from J; bases not matched to a gene: 7. The germline gives CDR1 SQVTM, CDR2 ANQGSEA. The CDR3 has 13 residues. The CDR3 DNA is TGCAGCGTTTCCGGGACAGGGGCGTTCGAGCAGTACTTC. Encoded protein: CSVSGTGAFEQYF.

The chain couples TRBV5-5 to TRBJ1-2, with D possibly TRBD1 on 5 matching bases. The CDR3 totals 15 residues. The ends were cut back, 4 bases at V and 5 bases at J, with 18 bases in the middle. Per germline, CDR1 SGHKS and CDR2 YYEKEE (reference sequence). The CDR3 protein is CASSHTGTPRYGYTF. The CDR3 nucleotides are TGTGCCAGCAGCCATACAGGAACCCCCAGATATGGCTACACCTTC.

This clone was recorded once. The gene calls are TRBV28 and TRBJ1-6; tentative D call: TRBD1 (6 bases). In germline, CDR1 is MDHEN, CDR2 SYDVKM. V was trimmed by 7 bases and J by 13 bases, leaving 23 bases between them. The CDR3 totals 15 residues. CDR3 DNA: TGTGCCAGCATCAAGGGAGGGGGTTGGGAGATGCCCCTCCACTTT. Amino acids: CASIKGGGWEMPLHF. The full variable domain, with the rest looked up from reference TRBV28 and TRBJ1-6, is DVKVTQSSRYLVKRTGEKVFLECVQDMDHENMFWYRQDPGLGLRLIYFSYDVKMKEKGDIPEGYSVSREKKERFSLILESASTNQTSMYLCASIKGGGWEMPLHFGNGTRLTVT.